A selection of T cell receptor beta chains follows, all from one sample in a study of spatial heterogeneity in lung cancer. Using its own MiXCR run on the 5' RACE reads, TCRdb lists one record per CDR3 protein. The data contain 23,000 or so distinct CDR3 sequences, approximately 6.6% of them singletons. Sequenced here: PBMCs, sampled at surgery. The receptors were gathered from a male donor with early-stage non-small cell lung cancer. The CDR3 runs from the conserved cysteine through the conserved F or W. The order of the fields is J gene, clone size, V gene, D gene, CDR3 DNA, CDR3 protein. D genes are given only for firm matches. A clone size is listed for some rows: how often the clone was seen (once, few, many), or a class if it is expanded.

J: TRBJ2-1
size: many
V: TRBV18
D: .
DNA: TGTGCCAGCTCACTGGAGACAGGCCAGCAGTTCTTC
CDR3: CASSLETGQQFF

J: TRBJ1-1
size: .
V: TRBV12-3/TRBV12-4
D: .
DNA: TGTGCCAGCAGTCCAGGGACGACGAACACTGAAGCTTTCTTT
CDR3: CASSPGTTNTEAFF

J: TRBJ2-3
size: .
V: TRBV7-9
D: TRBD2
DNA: TGTGCCAGCAGCTTTAGCGGGAGGAAGGGAGATACGCAGTATTTT
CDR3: CASSFSGRKGDTQYF

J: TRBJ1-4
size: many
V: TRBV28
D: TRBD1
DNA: TGTGCCAGCGGACAGGGTCGTGAAAAACTGTTTTTT
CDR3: CASGQGREKLFF

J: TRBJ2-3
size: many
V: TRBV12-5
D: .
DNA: TGTGCTAGTGGTTTACGAGGCACAGATACGCAGTATTTT
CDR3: CASGLRGTDTQYF

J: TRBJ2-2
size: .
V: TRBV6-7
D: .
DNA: TGTGCCAGCAGTTACAGCTTGAACACCGGGGAGCTGTTTTTT
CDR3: CASSYSLNTGELFF

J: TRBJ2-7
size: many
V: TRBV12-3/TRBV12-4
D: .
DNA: TGTGCCAGCAATTGGGGGGTAGGGGAGCAGTACTTC
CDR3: CASNWGVGEQYF

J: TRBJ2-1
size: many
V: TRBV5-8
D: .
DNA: TGTGCCAACCCCACAGGGCGGCGTTTCTTC
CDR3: CANPTGRRFF

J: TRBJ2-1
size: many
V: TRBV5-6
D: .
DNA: TGTGCCAGCAGCTTGTCAGGACTCTCTAGGAATGAGCAGTTCTTC
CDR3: CASSLSGLSRNEQFF

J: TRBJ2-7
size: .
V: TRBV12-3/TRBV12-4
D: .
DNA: TGTGCCAGCAGTTACAACGAGCAGTACTTC
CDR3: CASSYNEQYF

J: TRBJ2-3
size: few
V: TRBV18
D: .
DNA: TGTGCCAGCTCACCACCCGCAGGCACAGATACGCAGTATTTT
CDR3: CASSPPAGTDTQYF

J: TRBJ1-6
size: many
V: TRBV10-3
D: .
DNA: TGTGCCATCAGTGAGACAAGGGCGTTCCACCACTTT
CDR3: CAISETRAFHHF

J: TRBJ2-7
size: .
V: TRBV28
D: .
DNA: TGTGCCAGCAGTTCACAGCGGTACGAGCAGTACTTC
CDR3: CASSSQRYEQYF

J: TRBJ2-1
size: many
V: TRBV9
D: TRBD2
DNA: TGTGCCAGCAGCGTGATGGGAAGCGGGGGATTCAATGAGCAGTTCTTC
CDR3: CASSVMGSGGFNEQFF

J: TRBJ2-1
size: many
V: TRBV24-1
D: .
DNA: TGTGCCACCAGTGAATTCTCCTACAATGAGCAGTTCTTC
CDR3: CATSEFSYNEQFF

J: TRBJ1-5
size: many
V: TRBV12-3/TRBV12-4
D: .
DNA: TGTGCCAGCAGTCAGGGTCGGAATCAGCCCCAGCATTTT
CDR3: CASSQGRNQPQHF

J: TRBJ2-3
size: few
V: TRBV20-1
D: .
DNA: TGCAGTGCTAACACCCCCGGCCAAGAGTCCACAGATACGCAGTATTTT
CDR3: CSANTPGQESTDTQYF

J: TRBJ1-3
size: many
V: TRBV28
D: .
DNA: TGTGCCAGCAGCACCACAGGAAACACCATATATTTT
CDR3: CASSTTGNTIYF

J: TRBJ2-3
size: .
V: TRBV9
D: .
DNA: TGTGCCAGCAGCGTCCAGGGGCCTAACACAGATACGCAGTATTTT
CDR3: CASSVQGPNTDTQYF

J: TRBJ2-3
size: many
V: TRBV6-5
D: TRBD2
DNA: TGTGCCAGCAGTTACTCGGCAGCTGGGGCGGGGGGGCGTACAGATACGCAGTATTTT
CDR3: CASSYSAAGAGGRTDTQYF

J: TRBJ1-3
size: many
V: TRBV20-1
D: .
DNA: TGCAGTGCTAGAGATCGGCAGGGGATCCCTGGAAACACCATATATTTT
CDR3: CSARDRQGIPGNTIYF

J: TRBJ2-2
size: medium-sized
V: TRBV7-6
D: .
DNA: TGTGCCAGCAGCTTATACACCGGGGAGCTGTTTTTT
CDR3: CASSLYTGELFF

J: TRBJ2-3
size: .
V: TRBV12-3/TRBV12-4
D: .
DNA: TGTGCCAGCAGTACCGGGACTAGCACAGATACGCAGTATTTT
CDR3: CASSTGTSTDTQYF

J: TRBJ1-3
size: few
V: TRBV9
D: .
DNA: TGTGCCAGCAGCCCCAGGGAATCTGGAAACACCATATATTTT
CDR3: CASSPRESGNTIYF

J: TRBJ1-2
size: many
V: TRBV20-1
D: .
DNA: TGCAGTGCACTAGGGGCAGCTAAAGTCTATGGCTACACCTTC
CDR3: CSALGAAKVYGYTF

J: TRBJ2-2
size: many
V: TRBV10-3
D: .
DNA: TGTGCCATCAGTGACAGGATAAACACCGGGGAGCTGTTTTTT
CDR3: CAISDRINTGELFF

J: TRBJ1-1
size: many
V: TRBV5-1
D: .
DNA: TGCGCCAGCAGCTTGGCGGGGATCGCTGAAGCTTTCTTT
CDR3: CASSLAGIAEAFF

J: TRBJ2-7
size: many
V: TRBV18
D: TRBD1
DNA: TGTGCCAGCTCATCCTCAGGGGGCTCCTACGAGCAGTACTTC
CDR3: CASSSSGGSYEQYF

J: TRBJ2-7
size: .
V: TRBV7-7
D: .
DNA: TGTGCCAGCAGCTCCGGGGACGGGTTCGAGCAGTACTTC
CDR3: CASSSGDGFEQYF

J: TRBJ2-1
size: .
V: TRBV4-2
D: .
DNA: TGTGCCAGCAGCCAAGGGCTCGGCGATGAGCAGTTCTTC
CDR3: CASSQGLGDEQFF

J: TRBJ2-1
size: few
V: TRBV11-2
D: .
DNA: TGTGCCAGCAGCTCAATAGGTAGCGGATCCTACAATGAGCAGTTCTTC
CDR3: CASSSIGSGSYNEQFF

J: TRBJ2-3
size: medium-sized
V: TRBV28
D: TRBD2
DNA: TGTGCCAGCAGCTCATTTGAAGCGGGGGCCCGCAAGCGTACGCAGTATTTT
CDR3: CASSSFEAGARKRTQYF

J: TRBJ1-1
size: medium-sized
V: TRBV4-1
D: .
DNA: TGCGCCAGCAGCCAAGCCAAAGGGTTGAGTCGGGAAGCTTTCTTT
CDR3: CASSQAKGLSREAFF

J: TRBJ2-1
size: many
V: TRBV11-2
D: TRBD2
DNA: TGTGCCAGCAGCTTGGGCGCGGGGGTCTCCTACAATGAGCAGTTCTTC
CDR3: CASSLGAGVSYNEQFF

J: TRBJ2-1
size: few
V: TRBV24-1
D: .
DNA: TGTGCCACCAGTGATCTTAGGACTACCTCCTACAATGAGCAGTTCTTC
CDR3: CATSDLRTTSYNEQFF

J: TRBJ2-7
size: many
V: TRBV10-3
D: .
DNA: TGTGCCATCAGTGAGGTTGCGGGGTACGAGCAGTACTTC
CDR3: CAISEVAGYEQYF

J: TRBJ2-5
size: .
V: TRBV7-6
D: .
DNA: TGTGCCAGCAGCTTTGAGTGGGGCGCCCAAGAGACCCAGTACTTC
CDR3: CASSFEWGAQETQYF

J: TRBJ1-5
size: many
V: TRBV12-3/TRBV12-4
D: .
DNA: TGTGCCAGCGCGCGGGGGGGCAATCAGCCCCAGCATTTT
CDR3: CASARGGNQPQHF

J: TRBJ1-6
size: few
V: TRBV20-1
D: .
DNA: TGCAGTGCCAGACCCCTATCTAGCTCCTATAATTCACCCCTCCACTTT
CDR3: CSARPLSSSYNSPLHF

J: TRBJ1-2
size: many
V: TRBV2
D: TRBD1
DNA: TGTGCCAGCAGACCAGGGGGACGCAACTATGGCTACACCTTC
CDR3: CASRPGGRNYGYTF

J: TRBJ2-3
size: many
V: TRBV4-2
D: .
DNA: TGTGCCAGCAGCCAAGGACGGCGTTTCCCAGATACGCAGTATTTT
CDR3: CASSQGRRFPDTQYF

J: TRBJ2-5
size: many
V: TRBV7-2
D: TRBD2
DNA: TGTGCCAGCAGCTTAAGCGGGGGGAGGTCAGAGACCCAGTACTTC
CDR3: CASSLSGGRSETQYF

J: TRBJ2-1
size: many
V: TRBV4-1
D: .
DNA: TGCGCCAGCAGCCAAGATAAGCAATGGGGCGATGAGCAGTTCTTC
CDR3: CASSQDKQWGDEQFF

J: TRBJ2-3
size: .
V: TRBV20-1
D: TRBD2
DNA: TGCAGTGCTATATGGCGGGAGGGCCTTAGGACAGATACGCAGTATTTT
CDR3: CSAIWREGLRTDTQYF

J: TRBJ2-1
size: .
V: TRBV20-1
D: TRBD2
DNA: TGCAGTGCTAGTTTCGCTAGCGGGGGGAATGAGCAGTTCTTC
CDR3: CSASFASGGNEQFF

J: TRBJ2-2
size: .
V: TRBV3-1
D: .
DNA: TGTGCCAGCAGCCAAGATGAGGGCATCGGGGAGCTGTTTTTT
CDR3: CASSQDEGIGELFF

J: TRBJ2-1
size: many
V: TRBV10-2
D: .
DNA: TGCGCCACTGTGCGGGGCCGATTCGGCTCCTACAATGAGCAGTTCTTC
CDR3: CATVRGRFGSYNEQFF

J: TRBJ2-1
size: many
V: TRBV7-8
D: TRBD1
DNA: TGTGCCAGCAGCTCCCGAGCAGGGGGGCAGTTCTTC
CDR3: CASSSRAGGQFF

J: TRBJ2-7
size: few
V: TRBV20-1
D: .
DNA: TGCAGTGCTAGAGATGGAAGTACGATTCAGTACTTC
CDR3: CSARDGSTIQYF